Below are 18 T cell receptor beta chains sequenced from a single sample in a study of blood T cell repertoires in COVID-19. Only in-frame clones appear in the TCRdb table, and some are missing; sequencing was by immunoSEQ multiplex PCR. The table has 90,000 to 140,000 clones, about 75% seen once. The material sequenced was peripheral blood. The receptors shown here come from a woman in her 70s with acute or convalescent COVID-19.

V and J are TRBV7-9 and TRBJ1-1; 7 positions match TRBD1. The CDR3 runs 14 residues. Germline V gene sequence: CDR1 SEHNR, CDR2 FQNEAQ (reference sequence). Trimming took 2 bases from V and 8 from J; bases not matched to a gene: 8. CDR3 region: CASSLLQGGWEAFF. CDR3 coding DNA: TGTGCCAGCAGCTTACTCCAGGGGGGCTGGGAAGCTTTCTTT.

The CDR3 bases are TGTGCCAGCAGCCCACCTGGTGGGGGGGCTGGTTGGACTGAAGCTTTCTTT. Protein sequence: CASSPPGGGAGWTEAFF. The chain recombines TRBV13 with TRBJ1-1; D might be TRBD1 (6 bases). This CDR3 region has 17 residues. CDR1 and CDR2 (germline): PRHDT, FYEKMQ (reference sequence). V was shortened by 5 bases and J by 5 bases, with 24 bases between the two germline ends. The full variable domain, rest sourced from reference TRBV13 and TRBJ1-1, is AAGVIQSPRHLIKEKRETATLKCYPIPRHDTVYWYQQGPGQDPQFLISFYEKMQSDKGSIPDRFSAQQFSDYHSELNMSSLELGDSALYFCASSPPGGGAGWTEAFFGQGTRLTVV.

In regard to this clone: The sample holds other DNA sequences that translate to the same CDR3. The V call is TRBV3-1 (or the pseudogene TRBV3-2), the J call TRBJ2-2; 8 nucleotides align to TRBD1. Germline CDR1 LGHDT, CDR2 YNNKEL (reference sequence). The trim removed 3 bases at V and 5 bases at J, leaving 2 bases unmatched. This CDR3 comprises 14 residues. The CDR3 sequence: CASSQDRVTGELFF. The CDR3 DNA is TGTGCCAGCAGCCAGGACAGGGTGACCGGGGAGCTGTTTTTT.

The V call is TRBV3-1 (or the pseudogene TRBV3-2), the J call TRBJ2-1; 9 positions agree with TRBD2. The CDR3 runs to 19 residues. Germline V gene data show CDR1 as LGHDT and CDR2 as YNNKEL (reference sequence). J gave up 3 bases and V 0 bases, and 12 bases lay outside the gene matches. The DNA of the CDR3 is TGTGCCAGCAGCCAAGATGGGCCCGAGGCGGGGGGGATCTACAATGAGCAGTTCTTC. Translating gives CASSQDGPEAGGIYNEQFF.

The gene calls are TRBV7-6 and TRBJ2-2, with a possible D match to TRBD2 (5 bases). This CDR3 region has 13 residues. Trimming stripped 1 base from V and 6 bases from J, with 6 bases between. Germline-derived CDR1 and CDR2 are SGHVS and FNYEAQ. The CDR3 DNA reads TGTGCCAGCAGCTTAGGGGAGCCCGGGGAGCTGTTTTTT. Translating it yields CASSLGEPGELFF.

The rearrangement joins TRBV30 to TRBJ2-1; 10 bases agree with TRBD2. CDR1 GTSNPN and CDR2 SVGIG come from the germline V gene (reference sequence). V shed 3 bases and J 4 bases; nucleotides not matched to a gene: 0. The CDR3 spans 13 residues. CDR3 nucleotides: TGTGCCTGGAGACTAGCGGGGTACAATGAGCAGTTCTTC. The encoded protein is CAWRLAGYNEQFF. The whole variable domain, remainder taken from reference TRBV30 and TRBJ2-1, is SQTIHQWPATLVQPVGSPLSLECTVEGTSNPNLYWYRQAAGRGLQLLFYSVGIGQISSEVPQNLSASRPQDRQFILSSKKLLLSDSGFYLCAWRLAGYNEQFFGPGTRLTVL.

The J gene is TRBJ2-1, the V gene TRBV5-1; tentative D call: TRBD2 (6 bases). The CDR3 contains 16 residues. Trimming took 0 bases from V and 1 from J, leaving 11 bases between them. Germline CDR1 and CDR2: SGHRS and YFSETQ. This CDR3 reads CASSLAPSVSYNEQFF. DNA for the CDR3: TGCGCCAGCAGCTTGGCACCTAGCGTTTCCTACAATGAGCAGTTCTTC. The complete variable domain, with remaining parts taken from reference TRBV5-1 and TRBJ2-1, reads KAGVTQTPRYLIKTRGQQVTLSCSPISGHRSVSWYQQTPGQGLQFLFEYFSETQRNKGNFPGRFSGRQFSNSRSEMNVSTLELGDSALYLCASSLAPSVSYNEQFFGPGTRLTVL.

V and J are TRBV28 and TRBJ1-5; 8 bases agree with TRBD1. In germline, CDR1 is MDHEN, CDR2 SYDVKM. The CDR3 is 14 amino acids. The V gene end was trimmed by 5 bases and the J gene end by 5 bases; junction bases not matched to a gene: 5. The CDR3 loop reads CASSHRQGYQPQHF. For the CDR3, the DNA is TGTGCCAGCAGTCATAGACAGGGGTATCAGCCCCAGCATTTT.

V gene TRBV9 combines with J gene TRBJ1-2; TRBD1 might be the D (5 bases). Germline V CDR1 and CDR2: SGDLS, YYNGEE. The CDR3 spans 14 residues. V gave up 4 bases and J gave up 4 bases, with 14 bases separating them. The CDR3 protein is CASSPPGVGYGYTF. The CDR3 region has the DNA TGTGCCAGCAGCCCCCCGGGGGTGGGCTATGGCTACACCTTC.

The chain joins TRBV27 to TRBJ2-2; TRBD2 aligns across 7 bases. This CDR3 has 14 residues. The J segment lost 5 bases and the V segment lost 5 bases, leaving 5 bases of the junction unmatched. CDR1 is MNHEY and CDR2 is SMNVEV in the germline V gene (reference sequence). The CDR3 DNA follows: TGTGCCAGCAGTCCTCACGGGGGGACCGGGGAGCTGTTTTTT. Encoded protein: CASSPHGGTGELFF.

The table lists this clone with a few counts. This chain uses TRBV18 with TRBJ2-7, with D tentatively TRBD1 (7 bases). The V end lost 5 bases, the J end lost 7 bases, and 12 bases lay between the germline ends. Germline V gene sequence: CDR1 KGHSH, CDR2 LQKENI. The CDR3 runs 12 residues. The CDR3, as DNA: TGTGCCAGCTCAGCGGGACAGCGGGAGCAGTACTTC. Translating it yields CASSAGQREQYF.

The chain combines TRBV5-5 with TRBJ2-1; 10 nucleotides agree with TRBD2. V shed 0 bases, J shed 0 bases, and the junction held 6 bases outside the gene matches. The CDR3 contains 18 residues. Germline assignment: CDR1 SGHKS and CDR2 YYEKEE (reference sequence). The CDR3 DNA is TGTGCCAGCAGCTTGGGTCTAGCGGGGGTCAGCTCCTACAATGAGCAGTTCTTC. This encodes CASSLGLAGVSSYNEQFF.

The chain combines TRBV3-1 (or the pseudogene TRBV3-2) with TRBJ1-2; no clear D. Trimming took off 1 base at V and 5 bases at J, with 5 bases between the two ends. There are 12 residues in the CDR3. CDR1 is LGHDT and CDR2 is YNNKEL in the germline V gene (reference sequence). CDR3 bases: TGTGCCAGCAGCCAAGCTCAGTATGGCTACACCTTC. Protein: CASSQAQYGYTF.

The CDR3 DNA sequence: TGTGCCAGCAGCTTAGCACTTGCTGGACAGGGTAGTGATGAGCAGTTCTTC. This encodes CASSLALAGQGSDEQFF. The chain recombines TRBV7-2 with TRBJ2-1; 8 bases fit TRBD1. The CDR3 sequence is 17 residues long. Germline-derived CDR1 and CDR2 are SGHTA and FQGNSA. The V segment lost 0 bases and the J segment 8 bases; nucleotides outside the gene matches: 12.

The V and J genes are TRBV6-4 and TRBJ2-1, with no clear D. CDR3 length: 14 residues. Germline-derived CDR1 and CDR2 are MRHNA and SNTAGT. V was clipped by 4 bases and J by 9 bases, with 16 bases between them. The CDR3 sequence: CASSAESRFGEQFF. DNA of the CDR3: TGTGCCAGCAGTGCTGAGAGTCGCTTCGGTGAGCAGTTCTTC.

The rearrangement uses TRBV5-4 and TRBJ2-3, with 16 nucleotides matching TRBD2. The V segment lost 4 bases and the J segment 3 bases; nucleotides outside the gene matches: 5. Germline CDR1 and CDR2: SGHNT and YYREEE (reference sequence). This CDR3 region has 17 residues. The CDR3 is CASSTGTSGGATDTQYF. The DNA of the CDR3 is TGTGCCAGCAGCACCGGGACTAGCGGGGGGGCAACAGATACGCAGTATTTT.

CDR3 sequence (DNA): TGTGCCAGCAGTTCCCAGTTTACCTACGAGCAGTACTTC. Protein sequence: CASSSQFTYEQYF. This chain joins TRBV28 and TRBJ2-7; unclear D gene. CDR1 and CDR2 (germline): MDHEN, SYDVKM. V lost 4 bases to trimming and J lost 2 bases, with 9 bases between them. This CDR3 has 13 residues.

V usage is TRBV4-3 and J usage is TRBJ1-1; possible D gene TRBD1, 5 bases. Trimming cost V 0 bases and J 9 bases, with 17 bases left between them. Looked up from germline, CDR1 is LGHNA and CDR2 is YSLEER. The CDR3 totals 15 residues. The CDR3 coding sequence is TGCGCCAGCAGCCAAGAAGCCTCAGGGCCTTTTAAAGCTTTCTTT. Residues: CASSQEASGPFKAFF.